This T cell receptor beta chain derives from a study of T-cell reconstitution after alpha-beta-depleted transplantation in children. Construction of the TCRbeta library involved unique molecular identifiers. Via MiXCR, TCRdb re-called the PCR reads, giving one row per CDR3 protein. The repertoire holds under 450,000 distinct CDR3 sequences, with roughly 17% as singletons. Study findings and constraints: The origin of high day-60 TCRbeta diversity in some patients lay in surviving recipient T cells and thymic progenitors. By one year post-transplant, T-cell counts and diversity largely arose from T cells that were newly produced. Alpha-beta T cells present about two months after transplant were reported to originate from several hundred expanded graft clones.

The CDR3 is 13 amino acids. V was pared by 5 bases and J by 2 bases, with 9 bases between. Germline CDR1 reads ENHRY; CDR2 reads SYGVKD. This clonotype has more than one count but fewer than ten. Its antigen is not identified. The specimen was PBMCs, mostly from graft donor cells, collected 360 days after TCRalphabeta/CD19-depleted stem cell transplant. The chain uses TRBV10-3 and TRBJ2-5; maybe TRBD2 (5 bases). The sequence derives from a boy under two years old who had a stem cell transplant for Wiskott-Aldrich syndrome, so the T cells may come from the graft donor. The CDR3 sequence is CAISKGGQETQYF. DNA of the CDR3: TGTGCCATCAGTAAAGGAGGTCAAGAGACCCAGTACTTC.